These T cell receptor beta chains were read from a single sample in a study of blood T cell repertoires in COVID-19. Here immunoSEQ multiplex PCR was the method, and the copy in TCRdb shows in-frame clones only, minus some. This table holds some 51,000 clones, just over 90% found once. Sequenced material: peripheral blood. These receptors were obtained from a man in his forties or fifties with acute or convalescent COVID-19. CDR3s leave out the opening cysteine and the closing phenylalanine or tryptophan.

J gene	V gene	CDR3 protein
TRBJ2-4	TRBV28	ASGLQGFLAKNIQY
TRBJ2-7	TRBV3-1/TRBV3-2	ASSLAGFRNEQY
TRBJ1-1	TRBV7-9	ASSSRWGLGTEAF
TRBJ2-5	TRBV10-3	AIRGGTGNRQETQY
TRBJ2-2	TRBV9	ASSEGGLAGVGELF
TRBJ1-3	TRBV7-9	ASSSDSLRNTIY
TRBJ1-6	TRBV2	ASSEAGQGYSPLH
TRBJ1-2	TRBV2	ASTGTGLPYYGYT
TRBJ1-2	TRBV21-1	ASSKRGEQVGCYNYGYT
TRBJ2-1	TRBV19	ASTSGQGTGEQF
TRBJ2-5	TRBV5-4	ASSGRDREETQY
TRBJ2-7	TRBV6-5	ASSYSSGRSEQY
TRBJ1-3	TRBV7-8	ASSLYPRGEAGNTIY
TRBJ1-5	TRBV5-8	ASSPLTGGLNQPQH
TRBJ2-5	TRBV24-1	ATMWLAGQETQY
TRBJ1-1	TRBV7-7	ASSLDPLLGRLNTEAF
TRBJ1-6	TRBV11-2	ASSYIKGDNSPLH
TRBJ2-3	TRBV27	ASSRMTRTDTQY
TRBJ2-1	TRBV30	AWSLKAGGLQF
TRBJ1-1	TRBV12-3/TRBV12-4	ASSRQETGGAF
TRBJ2-1	TRBV6-6	ASSYSRVYNEQF
TRBJ1-5	TRBV10-3	AISTAGTGVFNQPQH
TRBJ2-3	TRBV6-4	ASSVGQVETDTQY
TRBJ1-1	TRBV6-2/TRBV6-3	ASSNRGQAF
TRBJ2-1	TRBV27	ASSDRGDPYNEQF
TRBJ1-1	TRBV20-1	SASRTVEAF
TRBJ2-7	TRBV15	ATSRVITGGYEQY
TRBJ2-7	TRBV30	AWSSGSLSSYEQY